A selection of T cell receptor beta chains follows, all from one sample in a study of blood T cell repertoires in COVID-19. The method was immunoSEQ multiplex PCR; TCRdb's version includes in-frame clones alone and lacks a portion of them. The repertoire consists of a few hundred thousand clones, with 86% occurring once and the leading ten covering 2% to 2.5%. Sequencing was done on a sample of peripheral blood. The receptor source for this set is a man younger than 40 who had recovered from COVID-19. Both conserved end residues are part of each CDR3. Each record gives: V gene, clone size, D gene, J gene, CDR3 protein, CDR3 DNA. D genes are given only for firm matches. Some rows have no size entry. The others give once, few or many, or a class for an expanded clone.

TRBV6-2/TRBV6-3	.	TRBD2	TRBJ2-3	CASSYPMGVAGTFYTQYF	TGTGCCAGCAGTTACCCCATGGGGGTAGCGGGGACCTTTTATACGCAGTATTTT
TRBV11-2	.	TRBD1	TRBJ1-2	CASSRTGNYGYTF	TGTGCCAGCAGTAGGACAGGGAACTATGGCTACACCTTC
TRBV6-5	.	.	TRBJ1-5	CASSYSRQGRGQPQHF	TGTGCCAGCAGTTACTCGAGGCAGGGGCGCGGGCAGCCCCAGCATTTT
TRBV4-1	.	TRBD2	TRBJ2-1	CASSQEGTGGSYNEQFF	TGCGCCAGCAGCCAAGAAGGGACGGGAGGCTCCTACAATGAGCAGTTCTTC
TRBV7-8	.	.	TRBJ2-1	CASSSKTGIYYNEQFF	TGTGCCAGCAGCTCCAAGACAGGTATATACTACAATGAGCAGTTCTTC
TRBV7-9	.	.	TRBJ2-3	CASSLFGGIQGDTQYF	TGTGCCAGCAGCCTATTCGGAGGGATTCAAGGAGATACGCAGTATTTT
TRBV9	.	TRBD1	TRBJ2-7	CASSVGVTGGPYEQYF	TGTGCCAGCAGCGTAGGAGTTACAGGGGGGCCCTACGAGCAGTACTTC
TRBV7-2	few	TRBD1	TRBJ1-2	CVLKYGDSLGANYGYTF	TGTGTCCTTAAGTATGGGGACAGCCTCGGGGCTAACTATGGCTACACCTTC
TRBV18	.	TRBD1	TRBJ1-2	CASSQGTGNGYTF	TGTGCCAGCTCACAAGGGACAGGGAATGGCTACACCTTC
TRBV4-1	.	TRBD2	TRBJ2-1	CASSTSGGTYNEQFF	TGCGCCAGCAGTACTAGCGGGGGTACCTACAATGAGCAGTTCTTC
TRBV19	.	.	TRBJ1-5	CASSLGGYSNQPQHF	TGTGCCAGTAGCCTAGGGGGTTATAGCAATCAGCCCCAGCATTTT
TRBV6-5	.	.	TRBJ1-3	CASSRTESSGNTIYF	TGTGCCAGCAGCCGGACAGAAAGCTCTGGAAACACCATATATTTT
TRBV7-9	.	TRBD1	TRBJ1-5	CASSLGGTGVIHQPQHF	TGTGCCAGCAGCTTAGGGGGGACAGGGGTTATTCATCAGCCCCAGCATTTT
TRBV19	.	TRBD1	TRBJ1-2	CASTLTGANYGYTF	TGTGCCAGTACCTTGACAGGGGCCAACTATGGCTACACCTTC
TRBV5-1	few	.	TRBJ1-4	CASSLDLLNEKLFF	TGCGCCAGCAGCTTGGATTTACTAAATGAAAAACTGTTTTTT
TRBV10-1	.	.	TRBJ2-7	CASSATRNTYEQYF	TGCGCCAGCAGTGCAACCAGGAATACCTACGAGCAGTACTTC
TRBV5-4	.	TRBD2	TRBJ2-5	CASSAYPGTSGGETQYF	TGTGCCAGCAGCGCCTACCCCGGGACTAGCGGTGGAGAGACCCAGTACTTC
TRBV12-5	.	TRBD1	TRBJ2-5	CASGPITDRGYQETQYF	TGTGCTAGTGGTCCCATTACCGACAGGGGGTACCAAGAGACCCAGTACTTC
TRBV12-3/TRBV12-4	.	.	TRBJ1-5	CASSLALYQPQHF	TGTGCCAGCAGCCTCGCCCTATATCAGCCCCAGCATTTT
TRBV9	.	.	TRBJ2-1	CASSPLGAGETHEQFF	TGTGCCAGCAGCCCCTTGGGGGCGGGGGAAACTCATGAGCAGTTCTTC
TRBV30	.	.	TRBJ2-7	CAWSHSTFYEQYF	TGTGCCTGGAGTCACAGCACATTCTACGAGCAGTACTTC